This T cell receptor beta chain was observed in a study of T cells expressing NK-cell markers. Study in general: The study drew TCR beta repertoires from sorted CD3+CD56+NKG2C+, CD3+CD56+NKG2C- and CD3+CD56-NKG2C+ T cells. The sequencing cohort of eight donors included seven HCMV-seropositive individuals and one seronegative individual. Overall study results and limits: HCMV specificity of the expanded NKG2C+ T cell clones was not established.

The CDR3 contains 15 residues. As the method of synthesis, 5'RACE template switching with UMIs yielded TCR beta cDNA. TCRdb re-called the 5' RACE reads; every CDR3 protein appears as one record, without DNA. The sample table sets out 350,000 to 500,000 distinct CDR3 sequences. In the case of this clonotype: Its antigen is still unknown.

Source material: blood T cells: a sorted CD56 or NKG2C T cell subset, CD4+ or CD8+ T cells, or bulk PBMC T cells (not recorded which). This clonotype originated in a woman aged 18-70 years in good health. This sequence joins TRBV12-3 or TRBV12-4 and TRBJ1-3. The CDR3 loop reads CASSLSPGPGNTIYF.